Below, 3 T cell receptor beta chains from the same sample are listed, as sequenced in a study of blood T cell repertoires in COVID-19. Libraries were prepared by immunoSEQ multiplex PCR; TCRdb keeps only in-frame clonotypes and omits some of them. The table includes about 98,000 clones, roughly 87% detected once. Input material: peripheral blood. The receptor set was obtained from a man between 70 and 80 years old with acute or convalescent COVID-19.

The rearrangement uses TRBV4-1 and TRBJ2-3; 11 bases are a match to TRBD2. Losses at the gene ends were 2 bases for V and 4 bases for J; bases not matched to a gene: 5. The CDR3 consists of 16 residues. The V gene's germline CDR1 is MGHRA and CDR2 YSYEKL. The DNA of the CDR3 is TGCGCCAGCAGCCAATCTAGCGGGGGGAACTCAGATACGCAGTATTTT. Protein product: CASSQSSGGNSDTQYF.

The chain joins TRBV2 to TRBJ1-1, with 10 bases that match TRBD1. V gave up 5 bases and J gave up 6 bases; unmatched junction bases: 9. The CDR3 consists of 15 residues. The germline CDR1 and CDR2 sequences are SNHLY and FYNNEI. CDR3 nucleotides: TGTGCCAGCAGTCTCCGACAGGGGGCCTTCGCTGAAGCTTTCTTT. This sequence encodes CASSLRQGAFAEAFF.

J is TRBJ2-3 and V is TRBV28; 13 bases fit TRBD2. V trimming: 5 bases; J trimming: 2 bases; junction bases outside the gene matches: 4. The germline V gene encodes CDR1 MDHEN and CDR2 SYDVKM. This CDR3 is built from 16 residues. The CDR3 is CASSQGLAGFTDTQYF. CDR3 DNA sequence: TGTGCCAGCAGTCAGGGACTAGCGGGATTCACAGATACGCAGTATTTT.